This is a list of T cell receptor beta chains from one sample in a study of T cells in Graves' hyperthyroidism and ophthalmopathy. TCRdb reprocessed the multiplex PCR reads via MiXCR and lists one record per CDR3 protein. The profile shows 340,000 or so distinct CDR3 sequences, roughly 15% of them singletons. Sequences were obtained from blood. These receptors all stem from a man aged 25-40 years with Graves' hyperthyroidism. The CDR3 runs from the conserved cysteine through the conserved F or W. Fields, in order: clone size, J gene, D gene, V gene, CDR3 protein, CDR3 DNA. A D gene is named only where the DNA matches it firmly. Size is stated for part of the rows, as once, few or many counts, or as a class when the clone is expanded.

NA | TRBJ2-3 | TRBD1 | TRBV24-1 | CATSAPGQGAGDTQYF | TGTGCCACCAGTGCCCCGGGACAGGGGGCGGGAGATACGCAGTATTTT
many | TRBJ2-1 | TRBD2 | TRBV12-3/TRBV12-4 | CASRKTSLEQFF | TGTGCCAGCAGGAAGACTAGCCTTGAGCAGTTCTTC
many | TRBJ2-7 | NA | TRBV5-1 | CASSLDPHSPYEQYF | TGCGCCAGCAGCTTGGACCCGCACAGCCCCTACGAGCAGTACTTC
few | TRBJ2-1 | TRBD2 | TRBV9 | CASSVLAGDNEQFF | TGTGCCAGCAGCGTACTAGCGGGAGACAATGAGCAGTTCTTC
few | TRBJ2-2 | TRBD2 | TRBV13 | CASSSGGSPHGELFF | TGTGCCAGCAGCTCGGGGGGGAGCCCTCACGGGGAGCTGTTTTTT
many | TRBJ2-5 | TRBD1 | TRBV24-1 | CATGKTGGEETQYF | TGTGCCACCGGAAAGACAGGGGGCGAAGAGACCCAGTACTTC
many | TRBJ2-7 | TRBD2 | TRBV28 | CASSLWGPGLITYEQYF | TGTGCCAGCAGTTTATGGGGACCGGGACTAATTACCTACGAGCAGTACTTC
many | TRBJ2-2 | TRBD2 | TRBV7-3 | CASSLGGLAGNTGELFF | TGTGCCAGCAGCTTGGGGGGACTAGCGGGAAACACCGGGGAGCTGTTTTTT
NA | TRBJ1-4 | NA | TRBV10-1 | CASTGPGINEKLFF | TGCGCCAGCACTGGGCCAGGGATTAATGAAAAACTGTTTTTT
many | TRBJ2-1 | TRBD1 | TRBV7-3 | CASSQDRGPYNEQFF | TGTGCCAGCAGCCAGGACAGGGGCCCGTACAATGAGCAGTTCTTC
NA | TRBJ2-1 | NA | TRBV25-1 | CASSDTGWLNEQFF | TGTGCCAGCAGTGATACAGGGTGGCTCAATGAGCAGTTCTTC
NA | TRBJ1-4 | NA | TRBV5-1 | CASSAATGSNEKLFF | TGCGCCAGCAGCGCCGCGACAGGTTCTAATGAAAAACTGTTTTTT
NA | TRBJ2-2 | NA | TRBV4-1 | CASSQVYSNTGELFF | TGCGCCAGCAGCCAAGTCTACTCGAACACCGGGGAGCTGTTTTTT
NA | TRBJ2-7 | NA | TRBV24-1 | CATSDRVTYEQYF | TGTGCCACCAGTGACAGGGTAACCTACGAGCAGTACTTC
many | TRBJ2-1 | TRBD2 | TRBV5-1 | CASSWGLADYNEQFF | TGTGCCAGCAGTTGGGGACTAGCGGACTACAATGAGCAGTTCTTC
NA | TRBJ2-5 | NA | TRBV28 | CASSLNYPGGAQYF | TGTGCCAGCAGTTTAAACTATCCGGGTGGGGCCCAGTACTTC
few | TRBJ1-6 | TRBD1 | TRBV7-8 | CASSLRDRGQGRDSPLHF | TGTGCCAGCAGCTTACGGGACAGGGGCCAGGGTCGAGATTCACCCCTCCACTTT
NA | TRBJ2-4 | NA | TRBV6-1 | CASGKGPLKNIQYF | TGTGCCAGCGGAAAGGGGCCGTTGAAAAACATTCAGTACTTC
many | TRBJ2-2 | TRBD1 | TRBV30 | CAWRRTGTTGELFF | TGTGCCTGGAGGCGGACAGGGACCACCGGGGAGCTGTTTTTT
many | TRBJ2-7 | TRBD2 | TRBV3-1 | CASSQEASGRVYEQYF | TGTGCCAGCAGCCAAGAAGCGAGCGGGAGGGTATACGAGCAGTACTTC
many | TRBJ2-7 | NA | TRBV2 | CASSYGTSSYEQYF | TGTGCCAGCAGCTACGGGACATCTTCCTACGAGCAGTACTTC
few | TRBJ1-1 | NA | TRBV7-2 | CASSPGGADFF | TGTGCCAGCAGCCCCGGGGGGGCAGATTTCTTT
many | TRBJ2-1 | TRBD2 | TRBV6-1 | CASSELAGSNEQFF | TGTGCCAGCAGTGAACTAGCGGGGTCCAATGAGCAGTTCTTC
many | TRBJ1-2 | NA | TRBV6-5 | CASSYSNGVEGYTF | TGTGCCAGCAGTTACTCGAACGGGGTAGAGGGCTACACCTTC
many | TRBJ2-3 | NA | TRBV12-3/TRBV12-4 | CASSFGLMGLLDTQYF | TGTGCCAGCAGTTTTGGTCTGATGGGGTTATTGGATACGCAGTATTTT
many | TRBJ2-4 | NA | TRBV28 | CASSLYGAVAKNIQYF | TGTGCCAGCAGTTTATATGGGGCCGTGGCCAAAAACATTCAGTACTTC
few | TRBJ2-1 | TRBD2 | TRBV2 | CASSESSGSFNEQFF | TGTGCCAGCAGTGAATCTAGCGGGAGCTTCAATGAGCAGTTCTTC
NA | TRBJ2-7 | NA | TRBV20-1 | CSAGIADTSKQYF | TGCAGTGCCGGGATAGCGGATACGAGTAAGCAGTACTTC
NA | TRBJ2-3 | TRBD1 | TRBV6-1 | CAISESGQGAGDTQYF | TGTGCCATCAGTGAGAGCGGGCAGGGGGCTGGGGATACGCAGTATTTT
few | TRBJ2-1 | NA | TRBV9 | CASSVGGRATYNEQFF | TGTGCCAGCAGCGTAGGGGGGCGGGCAACCTACAATGAGCAGTTCTTC
NA | TRBJ2-2 | NA | TRBV11-2 | CASSLPPSGGELFF | TGTGCCAGCAGCTTACCACCTTCCGGCGGGGAGCTGTTTTTT
few | TRBJ2-1 | NA | TRBV24-1 | CATSESGTPYNEQFF | TGTGCCACCAGTGAGTCCGGGACACCTTACAATGAGCAGTTCTTC
few | TRBJ1-1 | NA | TRBV29-1 | CSVEDWEGWTEAFF | TGCAGCGTTGAAGATTGGGAGGGATGGACTGAAGCTTTCTTT